This TCR beta chain was identified during a study of T cell responses to AZD1222 COVID-19 vaccine. The CDR3 consists of 13 residues. CDR1 MNHEY and CDR2 SVGAGI come from the germline V gene. After removal of 10 bases from V and 10 bases from J, the junction contained 15 bases not matched to a gene. Study-level results: Females made up more of the donors, who were largely white British, and clonal diversity may have come out too low.

Concerning this clone itself: What it binds is unknown.

TCRdb's copy holds only in-frame clones and misses some; the assay was immunoSEQ multiplex PCR. The profile shows 170,000 or so clones, about 85% of them singletons. The gene calls are TRBV6-5 and TRBJ1-2; 7 bases map to TRBD1. This TCR was sampled from an adult in good health. Sequencing used peripheral blood, obtained on day 0 of AZD1222 vaccination. The CDR3 sequence: CATVDRAEVYYTF. DNA of the CDR3: TGTGCCACAGTAGACAGGGCCGAAGTATACTACACCTTC.